The 14 T cell receptor beta chains below all came from one sample that was sequenced in a study of Tregs in tolerant kidney transplant recipients. Mixed chimerism was transient after nonmyeloablative marrow transplants from related graft donors. Sequenced by immunoSEQ multiplex PCR; TCRdb stores in-frame clones only, minus some. The sample shows about 52,000 clones, around 93% of them seen only once. The source material was CD8+ T cells from blood (PBMCs), sampled 24 months after the transplant. The origin of the receptors is a human patient who received a combined kidney and bone marrow transplant. These T cells may partly come from the graft donor.

The chain recombines TRBV14 with TRBJ1-1; D is unclear. CDR1 is SGHDN and CDR2 is FVKESK in the germline V gene. The V end lost 1 base, the J end lost 4 bases, and 7 bases lay between the germline ends. CDR3 length equals 13 residues. The CDR3 loop is CASSQGLRTEAFF. The CDR3 DNA reads as TGTGCCAGCAGCCAAGGACTGCGCACTGAAGCTTTCTTT.

This rearrangement joins TRBV6-1 to TRBJ1-4; 9 nucleotides line up with TRBD1. The CDR3 contains 14 residues. Germline trimming cut 3 bases from V and 8 bases from J; bases unmatched to any gene: 4. Germline V gene sequence: CDR1 MNHNS, CDR2 SASEGT. The CDR3 reads CASSETGGLEKLFF. The CDR3 bases are TGTGCCAGCAGTGAGACAGGGGGTTTAGAAAAACTGTTTTTT.

The rearrangement links TRBV6-1 to TRBJ2-7; 8 bases are shared with TRBD2. CDR1 is MNHNS, CDR2 SASEGT, per germline. With V trimmed by 7 bases and J by 2 bases, 7 bases remained unmatched. The CDR3 loop spans 14 amino acids. CDR3: CASKLRGATYEQYF. The CDR3 DNA reads TGTGCCAGCAAATTGCGGGGGGCCACCTACGAGCAGTACTTC.

The V gene is TRBV4-3, the J gene TRBJ2-6; tentative D call: TRBD1 (6 bases). CDR3 length: 18 amino acids. Germline CDR1 and CDR2: LGHNA and YSLEER. The V end lost 0 bases, the J end lost 4 bases, and 16 bases lay between the germline ends. CDR3 amino acids: CASSQELGQSYGANVLTF. The CDR3 nucleotides are TGCGCCAGCAGCCAAGAGTTGGGACAATCGTACGGGGCCAACGTCCTGACTTTC.

The V call is TRBV13, the J call TRBJ2-3; unclear D gene. This CDR3 is built from 15 residues. Germline loops: CDR1 PRHDT, CDR2 FYEKMQ (reference sequence). The ends were cut back, 7 bases at V and 10 bases at J, with 24 bases in the middle. This CDR3 is CASTGNWVGLEAQYF. The DNA for the CDR3 is TGTGCCAGCACCGGAAATTGGGTTGGGTTAGAGGCGCAGTATTTT.

The CDR3 loop reads CASSNGDRGLNQPQHF. DNA for the CDR3: TGTGCCAGCAGCAACGGTGACAGGGGCCTTAATCAGCCCCAGCATTTT. The chain has TRBV7-6 and TRBJ1-5; the match to TRBD1 covers 8 bases. CDR3 length: 16 amino acids. V trimming: 5 bases; J trimming: 4 bases; junction bases outside the gene matches: 10. Per germline, CDR1 SGHVS and CDR2 FNYEAQ.

J is TRBJ1-6 and V is TRBV7-9; D ambiguous. Trimming left V 6 bases short and J 8 bases short, with 17 bases between. Germline V lookup: CDR1 SEHNR, CDR2 FQNEAQ (reference sequence). The CDR3 contains 15 residues. The CDR3: CASRPGLPYDSPLHF. Here the CDR3 DNA reads TGTGCCAGCAGACCGGGTCTCCCGTACGATTCACCCCTCCACTTT.

This clone was observed a single time. The V and J genes are TRBV9 and TRBJ1-5; 10 bases are a match to TRBD1. The J segment lost 7 bases and the V segment lost 3 bases, leaving 4 bases of the junction unmatched. The CDR3 sequence is 14 residues long. The germline CDR1 and CDR2 sequences are SGDLS and YYNGEE. The CDR3 bases are TGTGCCAGCAGCGCAGGGACAGGGGTACAGCCCCAGCATTTT. This translates into CASSAGTGVQPQHF.

The J gene is TRBJ1-1, the V gene TRBV15; 9 bases match TRBD1. V shed 5 bases, J shed 4 bases, and the junction held 8 bases outside the gene matches. The CDR3 is made up of 15 amino acids. CDR1 is LNHNV and CDR2 is YYDKDF in the germline V gene (reference sequence). The CDR3 loop is CATSFFGTGRTEAFF. The CDR3 DNA is TGTGCCACCAGCTTCTTTGGGACAGGGCGCACTGAAGCTTTCTTT. The full variable domain, in which reference TRBV15 and TRBJ1-1 provide the parts outside the CDR3, is DAMVIQNPRYQVTQFGKPVTLSCSQTLNHNVMYWYQQKSSQAPKLLFHYYDKDFNNEADTPDNFQSRRPNTSFCFLDIRSPGLGDTAMYLCATSFFGTGRTEAFFGQGTRLTVV.

V usage is TRBV30 and J usage is TRBJ2-7; tentative D call: TRBD1 (5 bases). The CDR3 loop spans 14 amino acids. V was cut by 5 bases and J by 2 bases, with 16 bases left in between. Looked up from germline, CDR1 is GTSNPN and CDR2 is SVGIG (reference sequence). CDR3 region: CAWGPETEAYEQYF. CDR3 nucleotide sequence: TGTGCCTGGGGCCCTGAGACAGAGGCCTACGAGCAGTACTTC. Full variable domain (remainder filled in from reference TRBV30 and TRBJ2-7): SQTIHQWPATLVQPVGSPLSLECTVEGTSNPNLYWYRQAAGRGLQLLFYSVGIGQISSEVPQNLSASRPQDRQFILSSKKLLLSDSGFYLCAWGPETEAYEQYFGPGTRLTVT.

About this clone itself: This is likely a read error, given that the CDR3 carries no conserved phenylalanine or tryptophan at its end. The CDR3 loop is CASSWERTGEQYL. The CDR3 DNA is TGTGCCAGCAGCTGGGAGCGTACCGGCGAGCAGTACCTC. The rearrangement joins TRBV13 to TRBJ2-7; TRBD2 is a possible D gene (5 bases). The CDR3 consists of 13 residues. Per the germline V gene, CDR1 is PRHDT and CDR2 is FYEKMQ (reference sequence). V was pared by 4 bases and J by 6 bases, with 13 bases between.

This chain joins TRBV27 and TRBJ1-2; D remains ambiguous. The V gene lost 7 bases and the J gene lost 8 bases, with 11 bases spanning the gap. Germline loops: CDR1 MNHEY, CDR2 SMNVEV (reference sequence). CDR3 length equals 11 residues. The CDR3 reads CASKAGSGYTF. The CDR3 DNA sequence: TGTGCCAGCAAGGCGGGGAGCGGCTACACCTTC.

The CDR3 nucleotides read TGTGCCAGCGCAGGGGGGGGACTAGCGGGAGTTGGTGAGCAGTTCTTC. It yields the protein CASAGGGLAGVGEQFF. V and J are TRBV10-3 and TRBJ2-1, with 14 bases fitting TRBD2. The ends lost 10 bases at V and 9 bases at J; junction bases unmatched: 14. The V gene's germline CDR1 is ENHRY and CDR2 SYGVKD. The CDR3 loop spans 16 amino acids.

The sample holds one count of this clone. This rearrangement joins TRBV9 to TRBJ2-7; 7 bases agree with TRBD1. The germline CDR1 and CDR2 sequences are SGDLS and YYNGEE. This CDR3 comprises 14 residues. Unmatched junction bases numbered 7, after V lost 2 bases and J lost 5 bases. CDR3 sequence: CASSVTGNGHEQYF. CDR3 sequence (DNA): TGTGCCAGCAGCGTGACAGGGAATGGGCACGAGCAGTACTTC.